The 13 T cell receptor beta chains listed next were all sequenced from one sample in a study of early T cells in non-severe SARS-CoV-2 infection. MiXCR was run by TCRdb on the 5' RACE reads, yielding one entry per CDR3 protein. The sample consists of approximately 100,000 distinct CDR3 sequences, roughly 17% of them appearing once. Sample: whole blood. These receptors were obtained from an adult who was a healthcare worker with PCR-confirmed SARS-CoV-2 infection or an uninfected control (not recorded which).

This clonotype turned up a few times. The chain carries TRBV5-5 and TRBJ2-1; no definite D call. Germline V gives CDR1 SGHKS, CDR2 YYEKEE (reference sequence). With 4 bases removed from V and 0 bases from J, the gap between germline ends came to 14 bases. The CDR3 has 16 amino acids. The CDR3 loop is CASSILLGDSYNEQFF. The CDR3 DNA is TGTGCCAGCAGCATACTCCTTGGGGACTCCTACAATGAGCAGTTCTTC. Together with reference TRBV5-5 and TRBJ2-1, the CDR3 gives the full variable domain: DAGVTQSPTHLIKTRGQQVTLRCSPISGHKSVSWYQQVLGQGPQFIFQYYEKEERGRGNFPDRFSARQFPNYSSELNVNALLLGDSALYLCASSILLGDSYNEQFFGPGTRLTVL.

This clonotype has only a few counts. The rearrangement uses TRBV20-1 and TRBJ2-7, with 10 bases that match TRBD1. The CDR3 spans 13 residues. The V segment lost 6 bases and the J segment 2 bases; nucleotides outside the gene matches: 4. Germline CDR1 is DFQATT and CDR2 is SNEGSKA (reference sequence). CDR3 DNA sequence: TGCAGTGCCGGACAGGGGGGCACCTACGAGCAGTACTTC. Amino acid sequence: CSAGQGGTYEQYF.

This clonotype appeared many times. The V and J genes are TRBV3-1 and TRBJ2-4, with 10 bases matching TRBD2. The CDR3 extends over 16 amino acids. The trim removed 2 bases at V and 3 bases at J, leaving 4 bases unmatched. Germline V gives CDR1 LGHDT, CDR2 YNNKEL (reference sequence). The CDR3 sequence: CASSQSGGAGKNIQYF. CDR3 DNA sequence: TGTGCCAGCAGCCAAAGCGGGGGGGCTGGCAAAAACATTCAGTACTTC.

At least ten counts were recorded for this clonotype. This sequence joins TRBV2 and TRBJ1-5; D is uncertain. Germline V gives CDR1 SNHLY, CDR2 FYNNEI. Between the trimmed V and J ends, which lost 1 base and 7 bases, there was a span of 11 bases. The CDR3 covers 14 residues. This chain's CDR3 is CASSEGEVGQPQHF. CDR3 DNA: TGTGCCAGCAGTGAAGGGGAAGTAGGACAGCCCCAGCATTTT.

This clonotype was seen more than once but under ten times. The V and J genes are TRBV6-1 and TRBJ2-1, with TRBD1 as a possible D gene (6 bases). The V and J ends lost 2 bases and 4 bases respectively, with 6 bases between them. This CDR3 region has 13 residues. The germline gives CDR1 MNHNS, CDR2 SASEGT. The CDR3 loop reads CASSERGYNEQFF. The CDR3 DNA reads as TGTGCCAGCAGTGAAAGGGGGTACAATGAGCAGTTCTTC.

This clonotype was observed a few times. V and J are TRBV6-6 and TRBJ2-6; 7 bases align to TRBD1. Trimming took 6 bases from V and 7 from J; bases not matched to a gene: 21. The germline V gene encodes CDR1 MNHNY and CDR2 SVGAGI (reference sequence). The CDR3 runs 19 residues. The CDR3 nucleotides read TGTGCCAGCAGCCCCGGGACAGAGCCCCCCTCTCTCTTAGCCAACGTCCTGACTTTC. It is translated as CASSPGTEPPSLLANVLTF.

To note about this clonotype: A much larger clone differs by one base, so this may be a read error. The rearrangement joins TRBV12-3 or TRBV12-4 to TRBJ1-3, with D hard to call. V lost 6 bases, J lost 8 bases, and 23 bases lay in between. This CDR3 comprises 16 residues. The CDR3 DNA follows: TGTGCCAGCAGACTAATGGAGTCTCGGGCCGGAGACACCATATATTTT. Protein sequence: CASRLMESRAGDTIYF.

The genes are TRBV27 and TRBJ2-3; the D call may be TRBD1 or TRBD2 (5 bases each). In germline, CDR1 is MNHEY, CDR2 SMNVEV (reference sequence). V was trimmed by 3 bases and J by 4 bases, leaving 14 bases between them. The CDR3 has 15 residues. The CDR3 coding sequence is TGTGCCAGCAGTTTTCGGCTGGTGGGACCAGATACGCAGTATTTT. It encodes CASSFRLVGPDTQYF.

The chain links TRBV12-5 to TRBJ2-3; D is unclear. Germline V gene lookup returns CDR1 LGHNT and CDR2 FRNRAP. V lost 6 bases, J lost 5 bases, and 12 bases lay in between. This CDR3 is built from 13 residues. The CDR3 is CASGRVSRDTQYF. The CDR3 region has the DNA TGTGCTAGTGGCCGGGTGAGTAGAGATACGCAGTATTTT.

This clonotype showed up many times. V usage is TRBV6-1 and J usage is TRBJ2-2; 7 bases align to TRBD1. The CDR3 covers 15 residues. The trim removed 8 bases at V and 0 bases at J, leaving 6 bases unmatched. Germline values: CDR1 MNHNS, CDR2 SASEGT. As DNA, the CDR3 is TGTGCCAGCTGCGGTGGGACAGCGAACACCGGGGAGCTGTTTTTT. Amino acid sequence: CASCGGTANTGELFF.

This clonotype was found a few times. The V and J genes are TRBV12-3 or TRBV12-4 and TRBJ1-1, with D uncertain. The ends were cut back, 5 bases at V and 1 base at J, with 11 bases in the middle. The CDR3 has 14 residues. The CDR3 loop is CASSPAEENTEAFF. CDR3 nucleotides: TGTGCCAGCAGTCCAGCGGAGGAGAACACTGAAGCTTTCTTT.

The rearrangement links TRBV13 to TRBJ1-1, with D maybe TRBD1 (5 bases). The CDR3 extends over 13 amino acids. V was shortened by 4 bases and J by 4 bases, with 10 bases between the two germline ends. Germline V lookup: CDR1 PRHDT, CDR2 FYEKMQ (reference sequence). In nucleotides, the CDR3 is TGTGCCAGCAGCTGGGGGTGGGGCACTGAAGCTTTCTTT. It is translated as CASSWGWGTEAFF.

This clonotype has a single count. The rearrangement joins TRBV18 to TRBJ1-2; no definite D call. The CDR3 runs 14 residues. Germline-derived CDR1 and CDR2 are KGHSH and LQKENI. V was pared by 0 bases and J by 8 bases, with 13 bases between. The CDR3 sequence is CASSPPSLDGGYTF. CDR3 bases: TGTGCCAGCTCACCACCCTCCCTTGACGGGGGCTACACCTTC.